This entry describes one T cell receptor (beta chain). V was clipped by 0 bases and J by 8 bases, with 10 bases between them. Germline-derived CDR1 and CDR2 are MNHEY and SVGEGT. The CDR3 spans 13 residues. Authors' processing steps: Nucleated cell counts were estimated from reference gene primer amplification. The repertoire was sequenced with immunoSEQ multiplex PCR; TCRdb's copy has only in-frame clones and lacks some. Clone size and V and J calls were adopted from that table, with D and trimming inferred from the DNA. The repertoire holds almost 250,000 clones, with 85% to 90% as singletons. Allocation to cohorts depended on clinical history reported by the participants. Recovered Cohort 3 donors showed two negative PCRs, clearance, or symptom resolution. This specimen belongs to a study of blood T cell repertoires in COVID-19. Study as a whole: COVID-19 samples, acute and convalescent, were from the United States, Italy and Spain.

The TCR comes from a young woman who had recovered from COVID-19. Specimen: PBMCs or T cells enriched from blood (not recorded which). The chain recombines TRBV6-2 or TRBV6-3 with TRBJ1-1, with a weak D call TRBD1 (5 bases). CDR3 nucleotide sequence: TGTGCCAGCAGTTACTCGATTCCAGGGGAAGCTTTCTTT. It encodes CASSYSIPGEAFF.